This TCR beta chain comes out of a study of OX40 agonist ivuxolimab in advanced cancers. Across the study: Patients undergoing dose escalation presented with hepatocellular carcinoma, melanoma, renal cell or head and neck cancer.

This clone was counted once. Its antigen is not identified. Regarding the study as a whole: The work left the antigen specificity of expanded peripheral T cells undetermined. Partial responders treated at 0.1-3.0 mg/kg exhibited clonal expansion among the lowest measured.

The ends were cut back, 3 bases at V and 6 bases at J, with 9 bases in the middle. Germline CDR1 is LNHDA and CDR2 is SQIVND (reference sequence). There are 13 residues in the CDR3. The protocol was immunoSEQ multiplex PCR, while the TCRdb copy is restricted to in-frame clones and leaves out a portion. This table holds approximately 23,000 clones, roughly nine tenths found once. The sequencing used CD4+ or CD8+ T cells sorted from blood, collected in a trial of the OX40 agonist ivuxolimab. The receptor comes from an adult with an advanced solid tumor such as melanoma, head and neck, liver or kidney cancer. This chain links TRBV19 with TRBJ2-1; tentatively, D is TRBD1 or TRBD2 (5 bases each). DNA for the CDR3: TGTGCCAGTAGTATCACGGGGCCCAATGAGCAGTTCTTC. Protein product: CASSITGPNEQFF.